This T cell receptor (beta chain) appears in the sequencing data of a study of T cell responses to AZD1222 COVID-19 vaccine. Whole-study results and caveats: Just a handful of AZD1222 recipients were seropositive at baseline. Possibly, clonal diversity was underestimated; donors were largely white British and included more females. Repertoires were obtained solely post-peak T cell response.

In the case of this clone: As yet, its antigen is unknown.

Only in-frame clones appear in the TCRdb table, and some are missing; sequencing was by immunoSEQ multiplex PCR. Here the sample spans roughly 110,000 clones, roughly 88% being singletons. Germline V gene sequence: CDR1 SGHRS, CDR2 YFSETQ. The ends lost 3 bases at V and 7 bases at J; junction bases unmatched: 1. The CDR3 totals 14 residues. V gene TRBV5-1 combines with J gene TRBJ2-1; 13 positions match TRBD2. This specimen was peripheral blood, taken 28 days after the second AZD1222 dose. The sequence was collected from an adult who received the AZD1222 COVID-19 vaccine. The CDR3 loop is CASSSGLAGNEQFF. CDR3 bases: TGCGCCAGCAGCTCGGGACTAGCGGGGAATGAGCAGTTCTTC.